The sequence of this TCR beta chain was determined in a study of radiation and T cells in renal cell carcinoma (dated by TCRdb to between 2020 and 2021). Context from the whole study: Samples were obtained from a clinical trial, in which 15 Gy stereotactic body radiation therapy was delivered to primary renal cell carcinomas and nephrectomy was performed 4 weeks later. A total of some 55 samples underwent TCR beta sequencing, made up of around 26 tumors and some 27 peripheral blood samples. A total of about 4 million unique CDR3 nucleotide sequences, encoding roughly 2.7 million unique CDR3 amino acid sequences, were found across all 50 or so samples.

V and J lose 0 bases and 6 bases, and a span of 16 bases separates them. The CDR3 spans 15 residues, from the cysteine through the phenylalanine. The retained sequence is limited to the CDR3, 45 bases, with the frame set at the first base. CDR1 and CDR2 (SGHTS, YDEGEE) derive from the germline V gene. About this clone: The antigen this receptor binds is unknown. Nothing much larger sits one base from this clone, and base qualities are not available.

The time point label of this sample denotes: baseline pretreatment blood. The sample's treatment or condition label, in plain terms: 15 Gy SBRT to primary tumor, nephrectomy 4 weeks later. To track tumor-enriched clonotypes, serial peripheral blood was sampled from radiation-treated patients at baseline and at 2 weeks and 4 weeks after SBRT. Renal cell carcinoma with clear cell pathology was present in all patients. Genomic DNA for TCR sequencing was prepared using the QIAamp DNA Blood Mini Kit (Qiagen). The analyses included only samples that passed all quality control checks. Following the manufacturer's recommendations, the immunoSEQ kit was used to generate TCR beta libraries from genomic DNA. To prepare libraries, a first multiplex PCR with proprietary primers was run, followed by a second PCR that added unique barcodes, and a bead cleanup was done after each round. Each sample batch included a kit-provided positive control reaction and a negative control reaction. The final libraries underwent checking on an Agilent 4200 TapeStation D1000 ScreenTape, volumetric pooling, and quantification by qPCR. Sequencing ran on an Illumina NextSeq500 with a MidOutput 150-cycle cartridge, using 156 Read1 and 15 Index1 cycles with kit custom primers. The pooled library was loaded at 0.9 to 1 pM, with an approximately 19% PhiX control spiked in. Per the authors' processing: Vendor-processed data were analyzed in R, with a clonotype defined as all T cells sharing the same CDR3 nucleotide sequence. For clone abundance analyses, frequencies were normalized to the 10,000 most abundant clones in each sample. Before analysis, public T cell clones were removed, and these numbered fewer than five per sample on average. Tumor-enriched clonotypes and baseline blood-enriched clonotypes were defined as those with an abundance difference of at least 32-fold between compartments. A beta-binomial differential abundance model was used to identify clonotypes that expanded or contracted between blood time points. Tumor-blood repertoire similarity was measured with the Baroni-Urbani and Buser coefficient, and groups were compared using two-tailed Wilcoxon tests in R. TCRdb's version of the immuneACCESS table is confined to in-frame rearrangements and falls short of the full clone set. An unresolved V gene accounts for under half of the shortfall where checked; the remainder is of unknown origin. V and J calls and clone size follow that table, whereas D and trimming were derived from the DNA. The sample table holds about 59,000 clones, of which over 70% were seen once. About 7.3% of the sample is held by the ten biggest clonotypes.

On the study overall, not on this receptor specifically: Top tumor clonotypes rose in blood from baseline to 2 weeks post-radiation, then contracted by 4 weeks, suggesting transient expansion of tumor-resident clones. Blood repertoire dynamics were not followed beyond 4 weeks after treatment. No pretreatment tumor biopsies were available, so the baseline intratumoral presence of clonotypes could not be determined. The single-armed trial design could not address effects of radiation dose or scheduling on the TCR repertoire.

This material consisted of blood, taken from a patient whose treatment included radiotherapy and nephrectomy. This receptor chain uses TRBV5-8 and TRBJ2-7, with the D gene call left open. The receptor comes from a man between 60 and 75 years old with renal cell carcinoma. The CDR3 region reads CASSLASAPRSEQYF. DNA sequence: TGTGCCAGCAGCTTGGCTTCGGCCCCTAGGAGCGAGCAGTACTTC.